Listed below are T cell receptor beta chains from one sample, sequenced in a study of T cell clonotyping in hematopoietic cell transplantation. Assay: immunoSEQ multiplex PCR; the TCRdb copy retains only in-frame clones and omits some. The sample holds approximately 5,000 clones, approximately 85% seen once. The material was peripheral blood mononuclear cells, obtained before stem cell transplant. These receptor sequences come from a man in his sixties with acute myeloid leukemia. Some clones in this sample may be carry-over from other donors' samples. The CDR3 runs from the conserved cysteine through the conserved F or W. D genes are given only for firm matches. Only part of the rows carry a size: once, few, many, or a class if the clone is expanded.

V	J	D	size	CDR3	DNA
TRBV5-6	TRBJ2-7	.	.	CASSLGGDTYEQYF	TGTGCCAGCAGCTTGGGGGGGGACACCTACGAGCAGTACTTC
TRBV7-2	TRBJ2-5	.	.	CASSSQGVQETQYF	TGTGCCAGCAGCTCACAGGGTGTACAAGAGACCCAGTACTTC
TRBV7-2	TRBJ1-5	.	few	CASSLNSINQPQHF	TGTGCCAGCAGCCTAAACAGCATCAATCAGCCCCAGCATTTT
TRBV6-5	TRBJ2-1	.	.	CASSLDFYNEQFF	TGTGCCAGCAGTTTAGACTTTTACAATGAGCAGTTCTTC
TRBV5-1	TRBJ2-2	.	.	CASSFQGTGELFF	TGCGCCAGCAGCTTCCAGGGTACAGGGGAGCTGTTTTTT
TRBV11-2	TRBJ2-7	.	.	CASSLEGYTTYEQYF	TGTGCCAGCAGCTTAGAGGGCTACACAACCTACGAGCAGTACTTC
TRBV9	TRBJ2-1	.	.	CASSVGRAGLGGLNEQFF	TGTGCCAGCAGCGTAGGCAGGGCGGGACTGGGGGGGCTGAATGAGCAGTTCTTC
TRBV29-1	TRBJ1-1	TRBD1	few	CSVEDLWDSEAFF	TGCAGCGTTGAAGATCTATGGGACAGTGAAGCTTTCTTT
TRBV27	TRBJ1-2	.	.	CASRLGAGESNYGYTF	TGTGCCAGCAGACTGGGCGCAGGGGAATCTAACTATGGCTACACCTTC
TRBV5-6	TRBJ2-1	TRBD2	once	CASSLVLGTRGSYNEQFF	TGTGCCAGCAGCTTGGTCCTAGGGACTAGAGGGTCCTACAATGAGCAGTTCTTC
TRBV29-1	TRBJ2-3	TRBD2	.	CSVVGGLAGGQDTQYF	TGCAGCGTTGTGGGGGGACTAGCGGGAGGGCAAGATACGCAGTATTTT
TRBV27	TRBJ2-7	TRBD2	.	CASSLILAGGPYEQYF	TGTGCCAGCAGTTTAATTCTAGCGGGGGGGCCCTACGAGCAGTACTTC
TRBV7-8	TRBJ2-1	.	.	CASSERDNEQFF	TGTGCCAGCAGCGAGCGAGACAATGAGCAGTTCTTC
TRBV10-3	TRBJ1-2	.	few	CAISAPDDSFYGYTF	TGTGCCATCAGTGCCCCCGACGACAGTTTCTATGGCTACACCTTC
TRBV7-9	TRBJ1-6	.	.	CASSLGVRNSPLHF	TGTGCCAGCAGCTTAGGCGTACGTAATTCACCCCTCCACTTT
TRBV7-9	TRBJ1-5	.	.	CASSSTRQGDGQPQHF	TGTGCCAGCAGCTCAACCCGGCAGGGAGACGGTCAGCCCCAGCATTTT
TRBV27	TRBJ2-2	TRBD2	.	CASSSGLGWAGELFF	TGTGCCAGCAGTTCGGGACTAGGATGGGCCGGGGAGCTGTTTTTT
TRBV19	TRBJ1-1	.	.	CASNLEQGGTEAFF	TGTGCCAGTAATTTAGAACAGGGAGGTACTGAAGCTTTCTTT